This TCR beta chain is drawn from a study of T cells in tuberculosis. The time point here: new active TB diagnosis, blood taken before or within 7 days of starting treatment. The CDR3 extends over 17 amino acids. Assay used: immunoSEQ multiplex PCR; TCRdb lists only in-frame clones, some missing. This sample has tens of thousands of clones, with 70% to 90% found just once. This material consisted of PBMCs, taken at tuberculosis diagnosis. The sequence was collected from an adult with tuberculosis. This sequence joins TRBV21-1 and TRBJ2-1; the table's D call of TRBD1 was not tested on the DNA. TRBV21-1 is a known pseudogene. CDR3 in amino acids: CASSARTRGLGTDEQFF. CDR3 nucleotides: TGTGCCAGCAGCGCCCGGACAAGGGGGCTCGGTACTGATGAGCAGTTCTTC.